This T cell receptor (beta chain) was captured by sequencing in a study of radiation and T cells in renal cell carcinoma (TCRdb year 2020). Some background on the complete study: Samples came from a clinical trial, in which primary renal cell carcinomas received 15 Gy stereotactic body radiation therapy followed by nephrectomy 4 weeks later. TCR beta sequencing covered roughly 53 samples in total, comprising some 26 tumors and around 27 peripheral blood samples. A total of 4,016,671 unique CDR3 nucleotide sequences, encoding 2,500,000 or so unique CDR3 amino acid sequences, were found across all 55 or so samples. What the research found in general, with its limitations: Changes in the blood repertoire were not tracked past 4 weeks after treatment. In blood, the top tumor clonotypes increased from baseline to 2 weeks after radiation and then shrank by 4 weeks, which suggests a temporary expansion of tumor-resident clones. No pretreatment tumor biopsies were available, so the baseline intratumoral presence of clonotypes could not be determined. With a single-armed trial design, the study had no way to address how radiation dose or scheduling affects the TCR repertoire.

V ends up 4 bases short and J 2 bases short, with an unmatched junction base count of 7. The CDR3 goes from the cysteine to the phenylalanine over 16 residues. Of the read, only the CDR3 DNA is kept; its 48 bases are in frame from base 1. CDR1 and CDR2 (SGHRS, YFSETQ) derive from the germline V gene. The time point tag for this specimen amounts to: blood 2 weeks post-SBRT. Explained via the paper, the treatment or condition label denotes: 15 Gy SBRT to primary tumor, nephrectomy 4 weeks later. To track tumor-enriched clonotypes, serial peripheral blood was sampled from radiation-treated patients at baseline and at 2 weeks and 4 weeks after SBRT. Every patient's renal cell carcinoma showed clear cell pathology. The QIAamp DNA Blood Mini Kit (Qiagen) was used to prepare genomic DNA for TCR sequencing. The analyses included only samples that passed all quality control checks. TCR beta libraries were generated from genomic DNA with the immunoSEQ kit, following the manufacturer's recommendations. For library preparation, a first multiplex PCR was performed with proprietary primers, followed by a second PCR in which unique barcodes were added, and bead cleanups were performed after each round. A positive control reaction and a negative control reaction, both provided in the kit, were run with every batch of samples. The final libraries underwent checking on an Agilent 4200 TapeStation D1000 ScreenTape, volumetric pooling, and quantification by qPCR. An Illumina NextSeq500 fitted with a MidOutput 150-cycle cartridge performed the sequencing, running 156 Read1 cycles and 15 Index1 cycles with the kit's custom primers. The pooled library was loaded at roughly 0.93 pM, with a roughly 18% PhiX control spiked in. Under the source paper's analysis protocol: Vendor-processed data were analyzed in R, and a clonotype was defined as all T cells sharing the same CDR3 nucleotide sequence. For clone abundance analyses, frequencies were normalized to the 10,000 most abundant clones in each sample. Before analysis, public T cell clones were removed, and these numbered fewer than five per sample on average. Tumor-enriched clonotypes and baseline blood-enriched clonotypes were defined as those with an abundance difference of at least 32-fold between compartments. A beta-binomial differential abundance model was applied to find clonotypes that expanded or contracted between blood time points. The Baroni-Urbani and Buser coefficient was used to measure tumor-blood repertoire similarity, and groups were compared with two-tailed Wilcoxon tests in R. The table was pulled from immuneACCESS by TCRdb, which kept in-frame rearrangements only. Such tables lose some clones; where checked, under half of the loss comes from unresolved V genes, and the rest has no known cause. V and J calls and clone size are given by that table; D and trimming were obtained from the DNA. The sample has 100,000 to 150,000 clones on record, more than 75% of them singletons. The ten most abundant clones make up more than 5% of the sample.

Remarks on this clone: The specificity of this receptor is unknown. The sample holds no much larger clone one base away, and base qualities are not on file.

The source was blood, collected from a patient whose treatment included radiotherapy and nephrectomy. The rearrangement joined TRBV5-1 to TRBJ1-4, with 8 middle bases fitting TRBD1. The sequence was collected from an older woman with renal cell carcinoma. The nucleotides are TGCGCCAGCAGCAAAGGACAGGGCGGCACTAATGAAAAACTGTTTTTT. Its translation is CASSKGQGGTNEKLFF.